The next 23 T cell receptor beta chains were all read from a single sample in a study of lung T cells in sarcoidosis with Löfgren's syndrome. TCRdb analysed the reads with MiXCR anew, one entry per CDR3 protein. The sample lists about 20,000 distinct CDR3 sequences, about 20% seen once, with around 4.3% in the top ten. Sequenced sample: CD4+ T cells from PBMCs. Source of these receptors: a human donor with sarcoidosis (Löfgren's syndrome or another form), or a control subject (not recorded which).

Only a few counts were recorded for this clonotype. J is TRBJ2-7 and V is TRBV5-1; 9 nucleotides match TRBD2. The ends lost 4 bases at V and 6 bases at J; junction bases unmatched: 8. The germline V gene encodes CDR1 SGHRS and CDR2 YFSETQ. The CDR3 extends over 14 amino acids. Here the CDR3 DNA reads TGCGCCAGCAGCGCTCGGGAGCGGGAGGTCGAGCAGTACTTC. It yields the protein CASSAREREVEQYF.

This clonotype was seen repeatedly, ten times or more. J is TRBJ2-2 and V is TRBV27; unclear D gene. V dropped 0 bases and J dropped 6 bases, with 8 bases sitting between them. Germline CDR1 is MNHEY and CDR2 is SMNVEV (reference sequence). The CDR3 contains 14 residues. The CDR3 bases are TGTGCCAGCAGTTTATCCCGGGTCCCCGGGGAGCTGTTTTTT. As protein: CASSLSRVPGELFF.

This clonotype showed up many times. The chain joins TRBV2 to TRBJ1-3; D remains unclear. This CDR3 has 14 residues. V was pared by 4 bases and J by 1 base, with 8 bases between. Germline loops: CDR1 SNHLY, CDR2 FYNNEI. This chain's CDR3 is CASSVRVSGNTIYF. The CDR3 nucleotides are TGTGCCAGCAGTGTTCGGGTTTCTGGAAACACCATATATTTT.

The J gene is TRBJ2-3, the V gene TRBV6-2 or TRBV6-3; D not resolved. Trimming took 0 bases from V and 7 from J, leaving 23 bases between them. CDR1 MNHEY and CDR2 SVGEGT come from the germline V gene. The CDR3 contains 18 residues. CDR3 nucleotide sequence: TGTGCCAGCAGTTACTCGTTACGTCACCCAAGGCAGAGGAATACGCAGTATTTT. Its protein product is CASSYSLRHPRQRNTQYF.

This clonotype has only one observation. A much larger clone sits a single nucleotide away, making a read error possible. The chain carries TRBV2 and TRBJ2-5, with a tentative D call TRBD2 (5 bases). Trimming left V 4 bases short and J 6 bases short, with 18 bases between. This CDR3 region has 15 residues. Germline V lookup: CDR1 SNHLY, CDR2 FYNNEI. Here the CDR3 DNA reads TGTGCCAGCAGTGGAGCTAGGGAGTTGGGGAAGACCCAGTACTTC. It encodes CASSGARELGKTQYF.

This clonotype was observed many times. The V call is TRBV24-1, the J call TRBJ2-7; maybe TRBD1 (9 bases). The V end was cut by 3 bases, the J end by 4 bases, with 18 bases between. The CDR3 runs 16 residues. The V gene's germline CDR1 is KGHDR and CDR2 SFDVKD. CDR3 in amino acids: CATSDPGGDREYEQYF. The CDR3 coding sequence is TGTGCCACCAGTGATCCCGGGGGGGACAGGGAGTACGAGCAGTACTTC.

By share of the sample, this clonotype is medium-sized. The V call is TRBV15, the J call TRBJ1-5; 7 positions match TRBD1. In germline, CDR1 is LNHNV, CDR2 YYDKDF (reference sequence). This CDR3 spans 17 amino acids. V trimming: 0 bases; J trimming: 3 bases; junction bases outside the gene matches: 8. In nucleotides, the CDR3 is TGTGCCACCAGCAGAGATTCGCGGGGGACAGACAATCAGCCCCAGCATTTT. It encodes CATSRDSRGTDNQPQHF.

The J gene is TRBJ2-7, the V gene TRBV20-1, with TRBD1 matching over 9 bases. Germline V gives CDR1 DFQATT, CDR2 SNEGSKA (reference sequence). The CDR3 is 13 residues long. The V and J ends lost 6 bases and 6 bases, in that order; junction bases with no gene match: 9. The CDR3 reads CSAPGQGSSEQYF. The CDR3 nucleotides are TGCAGTGCCCCGGGACAGGGCTCCAGCGAGCAGTACTTC.

This clonotype came up many times. V usage is TRBV7-9 and J usage is TRBJ2-7; D may be TRBD1 (6 bases). The CDR3 extends over 15 amino acids. Germline assignment: CDR1 SEHNR and CDR2 FQNEAQ (reference sequence). Trimming pared 1 base from V and 5 bases from J, leaving 15 bases between. CDR3 nucleotides: TGTGCCAGCAGCTTAGGGGCAGGGGACGAAGACGAGCAGTACTTC. It translates to CASSLGAGDEDEQYF.

This clonotype has ten or more counts. This chain joins TRBV30 and TRBJ1-5; TRBD1 might be the D (6 bases). From germline, CDR1 is GTSNPN and CDR2 SVGIG (reference sequence). The CDR3 sequence is 13 residues long. The ends were cut back, 0 bases at V and 4 bases at J, with 7 bases in the middle. CDR3 sequence reads: CAWSVQGNQPQHF. CDR3 in DNA: TGTGCCTGGAGTGTGCAGGGGAATCAGCCCCAGCATTTT.

Details on this clonotype: In this CDR3 the conserved last residue, phenylalanine or tryptophan, is missing, so a read error is likely. The chain is built from TRBV28 and TRBJ1-1; 7 bases fit TRBD1. There are 15 residues in the CDR3. Looked up from germline, CDR1 is MDHEN and CDR2 is SYDVKM. CDR3 amino acids: CASRQYRGTNTEAFY. DNA for the CDR3: TGTGCAAGCAGGCAGTACAGGGGTACGAACACTGAAGCTTTCTAT.

Notes on this clonotype: It may be a read error: a sequence one base away is much more abundant. The chain carries TRBV4-1 and TRBJ2-3, with no clear D. Trimming left V 0 bases short and J 0 bases short, with 7 bases between. This CDR3 is built from 15 residues. Germline V gene lookup returns CDR1 MGHRA and CDR2 YSYEKL. The CDR3 DNA follows: TGCGCCAGCAGCCAAGAGACTGGTAGCACAGATACGCAGTATTTT. Its translation is CASSQETGSTDTQYF.

This clonotype was detected ten times or more. In DNA, the CDR3 is TGCAGTGCCCCGGGGCCCCTTCTCCCGACCCAGTACTTC. Translating gives CSAPGPLLPTQYF. The J gene is TRBJ2-5, the V gene TRBV20-1; possibly TRBD1 or TRBD2 for D (5 bases each). The germline V gene encodes CDR1 DFQATT and CDR2 SNEGSKA (reference sequence). CDR3 size: 13 residues. The V and J ends lost 6 bases and 7 bases respectively, with 18 bases between them.

This clonotype was picked up many times. The chain couples TRBV20-1 to TRBJ2-7; 8 bases are a match to TRBD2. V shed 3 bases and J 4 bases; nucleotides not matched to a gene: 5. CDR1 is DFQATT, CDR2 SNEGSKA, per germline (reference sequence). CDR3 length: 13 residues. CDR3 bases: TGCAGTGCTAGCCCGGGAGGGGTGTACGAGCAGTACTTC. This sequence encodes CSASPGGVYEQYF.

This clonotype showed up many times. The J gene is TRBJ2-3, the V gene TRBV29-1; a weak D match, TRBD1 (6 bases). The CDR3 runs to 14 residues. CDR1 and CDR2 (germline): SQVTM, ANQGSEA. The CDR3 protein is CSVQEGTNTDTQYF. DNA of the CDR3: TGCAGTGTTCAAGAGGGGACAAACACAGATACGCAGTATTTT.

This clonotype has more than one count but fewer than ten. This CDR3 reads CASSQWTGDYEQYF. As DNA, the CDR3 is TGCGCCAGCAGCCAGTGGACAGGGGACTACGAGCAGTACTTC. The chain is built from TRBV4-3 and TRBJ2-7; the match to TRBD1 covers 9 bases. CDR3 length: 14 amino acids. Germline assignment: CDR1 LGHNA and CDR2 YSLEER. After removal of 3 bases from V and 3 bases from J, the junction contained 3 bases not matched to a gene.

Details on this clonotype: A much larger clone differs by one base, so this may be a read error. DNA for the CDR3: TGCGCCAGCAGCAGAAGGGGGCAGAACACTGAAGCTTTCTTT. It codes for CASSRRGQNTEAFF. This chain links TRBV5-1 with TRBJ1-1; 7 nucleotides line up with TRBD1. J was trimmed by 1 base and V by 4 bases; bases with no gene match: 4. The CDR3 covers 14 residues. Germline V gene lookup returns CDR1 SGHRS and CDR2 YFSETQ.

This clonotype turned up a few times. The chain combines TRBV12-3 or TRBV12-4 with TRBJ1-1; D is undetermined. The V and J ends lost 3 bases and 1 base respectively, with 9 bases between them. CDR3 size: 14 residues. CDR3 nucleotide sequence: TGTGCCAGCAGTTTTCAGAGAGCGAACACTGAAGCTTTCTTT. It encodes CASSFQRANTEAFF.

By frequency in the sample, this clonotype is medium-sized. The rearrangement uses TRBV20-1 and TRBJ2-4, with 8 bases aligning to TRBD1. The trim removed 3 bases at V and 6 bases at J, leaving 7 bases unmatched. Germline assignment: CDR1 DFQATT and CDR2 SNEGSKA (reference sequence). The CDR3 length is 14 residues. The CDR3 DNA reads TGCAGTGCTAGTCAGGGAGACAGGGGAAACATTCAGTACTTC. Translating gives CSASQGDRGNIQYF.

This clonotype was counted many times. This chain connects TRBV20-1 to TRBJ2-5; 8 bases map to TRBD2. This CDR3 is 12 amino acids long. CDR1 and CDR2 (germline): DFQATT, SNEGSKA (reference sequence). The ends lost 6 bases at V and 4 bases at J; junction bases unmatched: 4. The CDR3 DNA is TGCAGTGCAGGACTAGCCGGAGAGACCCAGTACTTC. It translates to CSAGLAGETQYF.

This clonotype was picked up many times. The V and J genes are TRBV3-1 and TRBJ2-1; 7 nucleotides match TRBD2. Germline lookup yields CDR1 LGHDT and CDR2 YNNKEL (reference sequence). The CDR3 has 14 residues. After removal of 2 bases from V and 2 bases from J, the junction contained 0 bases not matched to a gene. CDR3 region: CASSQLAAYNEQFF. The DNA of the CDR3 is TGTGCCAGCAGCCAACTAGCGGCCTACAATGAGCAGTTCTTC.

This clonotype was found many times. A read error may account for a junction end that differs from germline. The chain couples TRBV28 to TRBJ2-7; D is undetermined. Per germline, CDR1 MDHEN and CDR2 SYDVKM. The CDR3 contains 11 residues. The chain's CDR3 is CASRLFYEQYF. CDR3 bases: TGTGCCAGCAGGTTATTCTACGAGCAGTACTTC.

This clonotype has a count of ten or more. The chain carries TRBV20-1 and TRBJ2-1; D might be TRBD1 or TRBD2, each matching 5 bases. V was cut by 0 bases and J by 9 bases, with 15 bases left in between. CDR1 and CDR2 (germline): DFQATT, SNEGSKA (reference sequence). The CDR3 spans 14 residues. CDR3 protein: CSARDGAWDGEQFF. The CDR3 DNA reads TGCAGTGCTAGAGATGGAGCATGGGACGGTGAGCAGTTCTTC.